These T cell receptor beta chains were read from a single sample in a study of post-analysis software for immune sequencing data. TCRdb recomputed calls from the PCR reads with MiXCR, one row per CDR3 protein. The sample yields roughly 400,000 distinct CDR3 sequences, approximately 37% seen once. Material: blood. The receptors originated from a girl aged 2-15 years with multiple sclerosis. CDR3s include the opening cysteine and the closing phenylalanine or tryptophan. The D gene is left open where the match is weak. The size entry is marked missing in some rows and otherwise reads once, few, many or a size class.

TRBJ2-1,TRBV28,.,few,CASSLSPREQFF,TGTGCCAGCAGTTTAAGTCCCCGTGAGCAGTTCTTC
TRBJ2-3,TRBV10-3,TRBD2,.,CAIRPGLAGGDTQYF,TGTGCCATCAGACCGGGACTAGCGGGAGGAGATACGCAGTATTTT
TRBJ2-7,TRBV7-9,.,.,CASSSGVDSYEQYF,TGTGCCAGCAGCTCCGGAGTCGATTCCTACGAGCAGTACTTC
TRBJ1-1,TRBV7-3,.,.,CASSSGANTEAFF,TGTGCCAGCAGCTCGGGGGCGAACACTGAAGCTTTCTTT
TRBJ2-5,TRBV6-5,.,few,CASSELGKGTQYF,TGTGCCAGCAGTGAGTTGGGTAAAGGGACCCAGTACTTC
TRBJ2-6,TRBV14,TRBD1,once,CASSQPGQPTSGANVLTF,TGTGCCAGCAGCCAACCGGGACAGCCGACATCTGGGGCCAACGTCCTGACTTTC
TRBJ2-7,TRBV7-2,TRBD2,once,CASSLAPSGSVNEQYF,TGTGCCAGCAGCTTAGCCCCTAGCGGGAGTGTCAACGAGCAGTACTTC
TRBJ2-7,TRBV20-1,TRBD2,few,CSARVGTISYEQYF,TGCAGTGCTAGAGTGGGGACTATCTCCTACGAGCAGTACTTC
TRBJ1-2,TRBV24-1,.,.,CATSDLIGFYTF,TGTGCCACCAGTGATTTGATTGGGTTCTACACCTTC
TRBJ2-1,TRBV7-2,TRBD2,.,CASSLVAGGWQEQFF,TGTGCCAGCAGCTTAGTTGCGGGAGGTTGGCAGGAGCAGTTCTTC
TRBJ2-2,TRBV12-3/TRBV12-4,TRBD2,once,CASSPSGRAWGELFF,TGTGCCAGCAGTCCTAGCGGGAGGGCCTGGGGGGAGCTGTTTTTT
TRBJ2-7,TRBV6-6,.,once,CASSPPGTRLVNQYF,TGTGCCAGCAGTCCTCCTGGGACTCGGCTAGTGAACCAGTACTTC
TRBJ2-4,TRBV6-1,.,few,CASSEPLMVAKNIQYF,TGTGCCAGCAGCGAACCCCTGATGGTAGCCAAAAACATTCAGTACTTC
TRBJ2-5,TRBV12-3/TRBV12-4,.,many,CASSFLGQETQYF,TGTGCCAGCAGCTTTTTGGGGCAAGAGACCCAGTACTTC
TRBJ2-1,TRBV29-1,TRBD1,few,CSGAGQAYNEQFF,TGCAGCGGCGCAGGACAGGCCTACAATGAGCAGTTCTTC
TRBJ2-7,TRBV15,TRBD1,.,CATSRPWRQGSYEQYF,TGTGCCACCAGCAGACCTTGGCGACAGGGGTCCTACGAGCAGTACTTC
TRBJ2-1,TRBV11-2,.,.,CASSLGTGHYNEQFF,TGTGCCAGCAGCTTAGGTACGGGCCACTACAATGAGCAGTTCTTC
TRBJ2-5,TRBV11-2,.,few,CASSAGFETQYF,TGTGCCAGCAGCGCGGGTTTTGAGACCCAGTACTTC
TRBJ2-5,TRBV10-3,.,few,CAIRLTGAPRETQYF,TGTGCCATCAGGCTCACAGGAGCCCCAAGGGAGACCCAGTACTTC
TRBJ2-7,TRBV5-5,.,.,CASSFHYEQYF,TGTGCCAGCAGCTTCCACTACGAGCAGTACTTC
TRBJ2-3,TRBV5-6,.,few,CVSEGRFYTDTQYF,TGTGTCAGCGAGGGGAGATTTTACACAGATACGCAGTATTTT
TRBJ2-5,TRBV29-1,.,few,CSGSYGGQETQYF,TGCAGCGGTTCCTATGGGGGCCAAGAGACCCAGTACTTC
TRBJ2-7,TRBV12-5,.,.,CASGLVQSGPYYEQYF,TGTGCTAGTGGTTTGGTACAGAGTGGCCCCTATTACGAGCAGTACTTC
TRBJ1-2,TRBV29-1,.,few,CSVVPQGREGYTF,TGCAGCGTTGTCCCACAGGGTCGAGAGGGCTACACCTTC
TRBJ1-4,TRBV5-1,.,few,CASSLQGTATNEKLFF,TGCGCCAGCAGCTTGCAGGGGACCGCAACTAATGAAAAACTGTTTTTT
TRBJ2-5,TRBV5-5,TRBD2,many,CASSPTSGGETQYF,TGTGCCAGCAGTCCGACTAGCGGGGGAGAGACCCAGTACTTC
TRBJ2-7,TRBV6-2/TRBV6-3,.,few,CASSPRGTSYEQYF,TGTGCCAGCAGCCCCCGGGGCACCTCCTATGAGCAGTACTTC
TRBJ2-5,TRBV6-1,.,.,CASSARLLYRDAKTQYF,TGTGCCAGCAGTGCCCGCTTACTCTACCGGGACGCCAAGACCCAGTACTTC
TRBJ2-1,TRBV18,.,once,CASSPHQGEGAPYNEQFF,TGTGCCAGCTCACCCCACCAGGGGGAGGGGGCCCCCTACAATGAGCAGTTCTTC
TRBJ2-1,TRBV6-2/TRBV6-3,TRBD2,.,CASRLAGVMANEQFF,TGTGCCAGCAGATTAGCGGGAGTCATGGCAAATGAGCAGTTCTTC
TRBJ2-7,TRBV20-1,TRBD2,.,CSAICTSGRPYEQYF,TGCAGTGCCATATGCACTAGCGGGAGGCCCTACGAGCAGTACTTC
TRBJ1-2,TRBV7-2,TRBD1,.,CASELGQASGGYTF,TGTGCCAGCGAGCTGGGACAGGCCTCCGGTGGCTACACCTTC
TRBJ2-7,TRBV5-1,TRBD2,.,CASSSSLAGVEAQYF,TGCGCCAGCAGCTCCTCACTAGCGGGGGTGGAGGCCCAGTACTTC
TRBJ1-5,TRBV7-2,.,few,CASSIQGTRGQPQHF,TGTGCCAGCAGCATTCAGGGGACTCGGGGTCAGCCCCAGCATTTT
TRBJ2-7,TRBV12-3/TRBV12-4,TRBD2,.,CASSGTSGVYEQYF,TGTGCCAGCAGCGGGACTAGCGGGGTCTACGAGCAGTACTTC
TRBJ2-5,TRBV7-2,.,few,CASRFLLGGGYQETQYF,TGTGCCAGCAGATTCCTTTTAGGTGGGGGCTACCAAGAGACCCAGTACTTC
TRBJ2-7,TRBV5-4,TRBD1,few,CASRQETGGSYEQYF,TGTGCCAGCAGGCAAGAGACAGGGGGTAGCTACGAGCAGTACTTC
TRBJ2-5,TRBV5-6,.,few,CASSLPLRETQYF,TGTGCCAGCAGCTTGCCCCTCCGGGAGACCCAGTACTTC
TRBJ2-7,TRBV10-3,.,.,CAISELTGFYEQYF,TGTGCCATCAGTGAGTTAACCGGGTTCTACGAGCAGTACTTC
TRBJ2-3,TRBV9,.,.,CASSVRGLDTQYF,TGTGCCAGCAGCGTCAGGGGCTTAGATACGCAGTATTTT
TRBJ2-1,TRBV14,TRBD2,once,CASSQNGRAGNEQFF,TGTGCCAGCAGCCAAAACGGGAGGGCCGGGAATGAGCAGTTCTTC
TRBJ2-3,TRBV12-3/TRBV12-4,.,once,CASTTKGRGDAQYF,TGTGCCAGCACGACCAAGGGGAGAGGAGATGCGCAGTATTTT
TRBJ1-2,TRBV5-1,.,.,CASSLAAANGYTF,TGCGCCAGCAGCTTGGCGGCCGCTAATGGCTACACCTTC
TRBJ2-1,TRBV3-1,TRBD2,.,CASSAGGPSSYNEQFF,TGTGCCAGCAGCGCGGGAGGGCCTAGCTCCTACAATGAGCAGTTCTTC
TRBJ1-6,TRBV3-1,.,.,CASSQGSRTPLHF,TGTGCCAGCAGCCAAGGATCAAGGACACCCCTCCACTTT
TRBJ2-3,TRBV20-1,TRBD2,few,CSALGLAGDTQYF,TGCAGTGCTCTGGGACTAGCGGGAGATACGCAGTATTTT
TRBJ2-7,TRBV29-1,.,.,CSACNVRYEQYF,TGCAGCGCCTGTAATGTCAGGTACGAGCAGTACTTC
TRBJ2-1,TRBV28,TRBD2,.,CASSNRLAGVDNEQFF,TGTGCCAGCAGTAACCGACTAGCGGGCGTCGACAATGAGCAGTTCTTC
TRBJ2-7,TRBV11-2,TRBD2,.,CASSQLAGGTYEQYF,TGTGCCAGCAGCCAACTAGCGGGAGGTACCTACGAGCAGTACTTC
TRBJ1-2,TRBV7-2,.,few,CASSLNAGSAYGYTF,TGTGCCAGCAGCTTGAACGCAGGGAGCGCCTATGGCTACACCTTC
TRBJ2-1,TRBV7-8,TRBD2,few,CASSLAQLAGGQSEQFF,TGTGCCAGCAGCTTAGCGCAGCTAGCGGGAGGGCAGAGTGAGCAGTTCTTC
TRBJ2-3,TRBV5-1,TRBD2,.,CASSYSGGYATQYF,TGCGCCAGCAGCTATAGCGGGGGATACGCTACGCAGTATTTT
TRBJ2-7,TRBV28,TRBD1,many,CASHGQGASYEQYF,TGTGCCAGCCACGGACAGGGGGCTAGCTACGAGCAGTACTTC
TRBJ2-2,TRBV7-9,.,.,CASSLLRTESTGELFF,TGTGCCAGCAGCTTGCTACGGACTGAGTCCACCGGGGAGCTGTTTTTT
TRBJ2-3,TRBV20-1,.,.,CSARGRQSTDTQYF,TGCAGTGCTAGGGGTAGACAAAGCACAGATACGCAGTATTTT
TRBJ2-1,TRBV4-1,TRBD2,few,CASRGTSGGALYNEQFF,TGCGCCAGCCGGGGGACTAGCGGGGGGGCCTTATACAATGAGCAGTTCTTC
TRBJ2-2,TRBV6-5,.,.,CASSYVSGTGELFF,TGTGCCAGCAGTTACGTCTCGGGGACCGGGGAGCTGTTTTTT
TRBJ2-7,TRBV27,TRBD2,few,CASSLSGTSGTLSYEQYF,TGTGCCAGCAGTTTATCCGGGACTAGCGGGACCCTCTCCTACGAGCAGTACTTC
TRBJ1-2,TRBV14,TRBD1,.,CASSEQQGANYGYTF,TGTGCCAGCAGCGAACAACAGGGGGCTAACTATGGCTACACCTTC